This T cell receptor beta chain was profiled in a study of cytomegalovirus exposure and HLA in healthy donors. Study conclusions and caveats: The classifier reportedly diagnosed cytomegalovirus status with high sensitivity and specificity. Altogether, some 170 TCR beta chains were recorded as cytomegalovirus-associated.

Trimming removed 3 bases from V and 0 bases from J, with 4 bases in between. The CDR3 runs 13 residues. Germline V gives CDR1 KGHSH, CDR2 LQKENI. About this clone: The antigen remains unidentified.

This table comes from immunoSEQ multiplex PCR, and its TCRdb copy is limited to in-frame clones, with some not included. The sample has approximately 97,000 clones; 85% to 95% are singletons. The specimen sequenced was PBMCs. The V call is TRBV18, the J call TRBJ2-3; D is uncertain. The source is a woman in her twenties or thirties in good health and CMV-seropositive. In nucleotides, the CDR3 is TGTGCCAGCTCACCTCAGAGCACAGATACGCAGTATTTT. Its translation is CASSPQSTDTQYF.